This T cell receptor beta chain was sequenced during a study of T cell repertoires in cytomegalovirus infection. Study background: A matching HLA type, together with CMV infection, was signaled by public TCR beta signatures. The study, taken as a whole, reports: CMV-specific TCR beta clonotypes restricted by HLA-C were the ones dominating the ex vivo response.

The V end lost 5 bases, the J end lost 0 bases, and 14 bases lay between the germline ends. Germline loops: CDR1 SGHAT, CDR2 FQNNGV. The CDR3 is made up of 15 amino acids. This clonotype was observed a handful of times. The antigen is not known. TCRdb itself ran the reads through MiXCR, one entry per CDR3 protein. The sample yields 250,000 to 350,000 distinct CDR3 sequences, over 20% seen once. The TCR was taken from a human donor in good health (CMV status not recorded). Some clones in this sample may be carry-over from other donors' samples. Sequenced sample: PBMCs. The V and J genes are TRBV11-2 and TRBJ2-7; D may be TRBD2 (6 bases). CDR3 nucleotide sequence: TGTGCCAGCAGCCCCGGGGGAGGCCCCTCCTACGAGCAGTACTTC. As protein: CASSPGGGPSYEQYF.